This T cell receptor beta chain was recovered during a study of cytomegalovirus exposure and HLA in healthy donors (TCRdb year 2017). In the study overall: An earlier analysis of 587 of the donors reported about 290 Gb of sequence data and roughly 100 million unique TCR beta sequences from about 179 million T cells. An early release that covered about 600 HLA-typed donors contained approximately 320 gigabases of sequencing data and some 87 million unique TCR sequences. The genetic ancestry cluster associated with self-reported Caucasian donors included 81% of the roughly 400 genotyped donors. The study aimed to test whether signatures of past pathogen exposure could be identified by cataloging public T cell receptors. The T cell repertoires of under 750 subjects were profiled by immunosequencing and related to cytomegalovirus serostatus. In addition to the first cohort of 500 to 850 subjects, a separate validation cohort of some 120 different subjects was used. To predict cytomegalovirus infection status, the study brought together high-throughput TCR immunosequencing, statistical association of individual TCRs with disease status, and machine learning. A later analysis re-examined previously published TCR beta repertoires from just over 650 donors and added high-resolution HLA genotyping to investigate patterns of TCR occurrence. In the later analysis, no new phenotypic data were used to find candidate immune exposures; instead, reliance was placed on TCR beta sequences and their occurrence across donors. An earlier analysis of fewer than 750 of the donors used high-throughput TCR beta sequencing to judge whether each TCR beta V gene segment behaved as functional or pseudogenic. Alongside the repertoire data, information on donor age, sex, ethnicity and CMV serostatus was compiled. A later genetic analysis took genome-wide SNP genotypes for about 60% of the roughly 670 donors and used that subset as a discovery cohort. All discovery cohort repertoires had been generated using a single sequencing platform. HLA typing covered class I and class II loci at four-digit resolution. The number of typed donors differed by locus: about 620-630 for A, B, C, DRB1 and DQB1; 500 to 550 for DQA1; approximately 600 for DPA1; and around 490 for DPB1. A handful of DR-DQ haplotypes were handled as single units for association and clustering because linkage in the cohort was strong. Across about 380 genotyped donors of the cohort, an average of about 250,000 unique TCR beta nucleotide sequences per donor were sequenced, and 15% to 20% of those sequences were non-productive. Here is what the overall study found, with its caveats: Specific HLA alleles were associated with 15,000 to 20,000 TCR beta sequences at a false discovery rate of 0.05 in a later analysis. In vitro tests confirmed that a few of the cytomegalovirus-associated TCR beta chains recognize cytomegalovirus antigens. In a later genetic analysis, a missense DCLRE1C variant was associated with V-gene and J-gene trimming of TCR beta chains, and the association was replicated in an independent cohort. The 87-base-pair reads could not distinguish some IMGT-functional V segments, including TRBV6-2 and TRBV6-3, so those segments were excluded. Roughly uniform sequencing depth across donors was assumed in presence/absence analyses, although this assumption may not hold. Linkage disequilibrium might explain the correlated functional status among segregating V segments, but an unknown experimental factor could not be ruled out. A later analysis found that HLA-associated TCR beta chains were more clonally expanded and had lower generation probabilities than equally common non-associated chains. Several of the top co-occurrence clusters appeared to be linked to parvovirus B19, influenza, CMV and Epstein-Barr virus, according to a later analysis. In a later genetic analysis, fewer N-insertions in productive TCRs were reported among donors in an Asian-associated ancestry cluster than the roughly 670-donor mean. The classifier was reported to diagnose cytomegalovirus status with high specificity and sensitivity in both the original cohort and the validation cohort. About 15 rarely observed V segments, including chromosome 9 orphons, were excluded from the earlier analysis of about 600 of the donors because counts were too low. A cluster of highly shared sequence variants was judged likely to represent a technical artifact of the sequencing pipeline. Assigning TCR associations to individual alleles was difficult when HLA alleles, especially DR and DQ, strongly co-occurred. Most TCR sequences were seen in very few donors, while some public TCRs were found in many individuals. In a later analysis, the rate of TCR association differed among HLA loci, with DRB1 alleles having the most associated TCRs and HLA-C alleles having the fewest. In a later analysis, most CMV-associated TCR beta chains were found to appear HLA-restricted, with HLA associations seemingly driven largely by CMV exposure. An earlier analysis of 587 of the donors showed that most TCR beta V segments appeared in productive rearrangements either about 87% or about 30% of the time, which broadly matched IMGT annotations. A further reported finding was that TCR beta sequences accurately predicted the HLA-A and HLA-B alleles for most subjects in the first cohort. The study listed approximately 150 TCR beta chains as associated with cytomegalovirus. Because HLA typing was unavailable for some donors at each locus, only the typed subset was used in association tests. It was suggested by the authors that the approach could potentially be generalized to other disease states and immunological phenotypes. The only immune exposure information available for the cohort was CMV serostatus. This cohort had only TCR beta chains sequenced, and the lack of alpha or paired-chain data limited which features could be detected.

As encoded in the germline V gene, CDR1 is LGHNA while CDR2 is YSLEER. The CDR3 covers 15 residues, taking in both the cysteine and the phenylalanine. Of the read, only the CDR3 DNA is kept; its 45 bases are in frame from base 1. V ends up 0 bases short and J 3 bases short, with an unmatched junction base count of 2. The cohort was made up of about 610 healthy bone marrow donors. All cohort members were sampled while nominally healthy, although unrecorded immune exposures were likely present. The donor was CMV seropositive and belonged to the group of about 290 seropositive cohort members. Each donor provided a peripheral blood sample, and peripheral blood mononuclear cells were used for TCR beta sequencing. Genomic DNA extraction from the blood cell samples was performed with the Qiagen DNeasy Blood Extraction Kit. The protocol used for the library was the immunoSEQ multiplex PCR assay. The multiplex PCR relied on a mix of 60 forward primers for TCR Vbeta segments and 13 reverse primers for TCR Jbeta segments. Amplification of the CDR3 region of rearranged TCR beta genes was performed with a multiplex PCR assay on genomic DNA. Amplified TCR beta libraries were sequenced as 87-base-pair reads on the Illumina HiSeq System. In the original analysis: Across the 600 to 700 repertoires, a later analysis counted tens of millions of unique TCR beta chains, approximately 10 million of which were shared by at least two donors. A nearest-neighbor algorithm error-corrected the raw reads and collapsed the reads into unique sequences, merging closely related sequences to remove PCR and sequencing errors. To assign V, D and J gene segments, CDR3 sequences were aligned to IMGT reference sequences. For a sequence to be retained, a match of at least six nucleotides was required to both a V gene segment and a J gene segment. Rearrangements were called productive when the CDR3 lacked stop codons and stayed in frame with V and J; all others were non-productive. CDR3 was defined according to IMGT convention as the region running from the second conserved V-encoded cysteine to the conserved J-encoded phenylalanine. Sequences without an unambiguous match to a single V gene segment were excluded from the earlier analysis of almost 600 of the donors. An earlier analysis of several hundred of the donors called V segments functional above 56.7% productive rearrangements and segregating when the between-donor standard deviation exceeded 5%. A statistical classification framework was built to diagnose cytomegalovirus status from the catalog of TCR beta chain sequences. A later analysis assigned V and J genes by comparing TCR nucleotide sequences with IMGT/GENE-DB human TR gene sequences. In a later analysis, CDR3 sequences and most-parsimonious VDJ recombination scenarios were assigned using the TCRdist pipeline. A later analysis defined each TCR beta chain by its CDR3 amino acid sequence plus V-gene family, and excluded reads lacking a unique V-gene family. In a later analysis, fewer than 600 highly shared, low-generation-probability nucleotide sequences were removed to address suspected cross-contamination and a sequencing artifact. For each public chain, a later analysis derived a clonal expansion index from normalized ranks of inferred template counts within each repertoire. Generation probabilities in a later analysis came from a VDJ recombination model fitted to out-of-frame rearrangements, and those results were checked against IGoR. In a later analysis, TCR-TCR, TCR-HLA and TCR-CMV co-occurrence was scored with hypergeometric tests, and a repertoire-size bias correction was applied to TCR pairs. In a later analysis, false discovery rates were estimated by permuting HLA or CMV assignments 20 times. In a later analysis, co-occurring TCRs were grouped with DBSCAN, and TCRdist sequence similarity was added when clustering was performed within HLA-allele-positive subsets. Repertoires with fewer than 30,000 or more than 120,000 public chains, plus five repertoires with anomalous nucleotide sharing, were excluded from co-occurrence clustering. Entries here come from immuneACCESS through TCRdb and include only in-frame sequences with V and J called. Some clones fail to appear in such tables; in the studies checked, an unresolved V gene covers under half of the shortfall, and the cause of the remainder is unknown. Clonal size and the V and J genes are those of that table, whereas D and trimming came from the DNA. In all, the sample holds 75,000 to 80,000 clones, and nearly 80% of those were seen once. Clones ranked in the top ten supply approximately 8.9% of the sample.

This clone is regarded as medium-sized (0.01 to 0.1%). Its specific antigen is unknown. The sample holds no much larger clone one base away, and base qualities are not on file. The clonotype was recovered from a middle-aged woman in good health and CMV-seropositive. Material for sequencing was PBMCs. The chain is made from TRBV4-3 and TRBJ2-7, with TRBD2 identical over 10 junction bases. The DNA reads TGCGCCAGCAGCCAAGATACTAGCGGGGTCTACGAGCAGTACTTC. Its translation is CASSQDTSGVYEQYF.